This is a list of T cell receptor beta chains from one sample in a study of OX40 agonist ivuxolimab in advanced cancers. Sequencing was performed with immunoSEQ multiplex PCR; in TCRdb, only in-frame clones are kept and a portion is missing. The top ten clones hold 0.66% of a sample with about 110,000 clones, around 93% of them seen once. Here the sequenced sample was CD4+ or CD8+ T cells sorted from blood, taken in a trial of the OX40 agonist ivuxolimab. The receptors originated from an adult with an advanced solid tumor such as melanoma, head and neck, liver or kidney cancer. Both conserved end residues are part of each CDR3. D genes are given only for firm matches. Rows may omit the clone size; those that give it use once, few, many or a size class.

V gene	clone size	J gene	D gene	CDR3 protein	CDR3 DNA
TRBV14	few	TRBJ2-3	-	CASSQGTRFTDTQYF	TGTGCCAGCAGCCAAGGGACTCGATTCACAGATACGCAGTATTTT
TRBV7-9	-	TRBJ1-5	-	CASSPGTNQPQHF	TGTGCCAGCAGCCCGGGGACCAACCAGCCCCAGCATTTT
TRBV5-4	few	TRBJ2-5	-	CASSLRGLEETQYF	TGTGCCAGCAGCCTCAGGGGTTTGGAAGAGACCCAGTACTTC
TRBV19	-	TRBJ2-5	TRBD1	CASSIGQGRETQYF	TGTGCCAGTAGTATTGGACAGGGAAGGGAGACCCAGTACTTC
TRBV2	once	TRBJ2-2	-	CASSDFRTEAGELFF	TGTGCCAGCAGTGATTTCAGGACAGAGGCCGGGGAGCTGTTTTTT
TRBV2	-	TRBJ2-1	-	CASTATNEQFF	TGTGCCAGCACTGCGACGAATGAGCAGTTCTTC
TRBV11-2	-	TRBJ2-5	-	CASSLLETQYF	TGTGCCAGCAGCTTATTGGAGACCCAGTACTTC
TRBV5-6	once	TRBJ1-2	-	CASSLAGNYGYTF	TGTGCCAGCAGCTTGGCAGGGAACTATGGCTACACCTTC
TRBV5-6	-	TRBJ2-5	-	CASSLRARSGTQYF	TGTGCCAGCAGCTTGAGGGCTCGCTCCGGGACCCAGTACTTC
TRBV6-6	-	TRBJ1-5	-	CASSYAAEQPQHF	TGTGCCAGCAGTTACGCCGCAGAGCAGCCCCAGCATTTT
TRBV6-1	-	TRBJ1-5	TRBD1	CASSDPGQGQPQHF	TGTGCCAGCAGTGACCCGGGACAGGGTCAGCCCCAGCATTTT
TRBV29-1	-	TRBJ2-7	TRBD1	CSVGGQGPYEQYF	TGCAGCGTTGGGGGACAGGGGCCCTACGAGCAGTACTTC
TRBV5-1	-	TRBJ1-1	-	CASSPTGNTEAFF	TGCGCCAGCAGCCCGACAGGTAACACTGAAGCTTTCTTT
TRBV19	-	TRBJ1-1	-	CASLPGGGGQNTEAFF	TGTGCCAGCCTTCCGGGGGGTGGTGGGCAGAACACTGAAGCTTTCTTT
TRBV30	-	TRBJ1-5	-	CAWSSGQLNQPQHF	TGTGCCTGGAGTTCTGGACAGCTCAATCAGCCCCAGCATTTT
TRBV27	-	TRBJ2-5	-	CASRTGEATQYF	TGTGCCAGCAGAACTGGAGAGGCGACCCAGTACTTC
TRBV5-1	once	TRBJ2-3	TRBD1	CASSLVRGPRPGTDTQYF	TGCGCCAGCAGCTTGGTGAGGGGGCCCAGACCGGGCACAGATACGCAGTATTTT
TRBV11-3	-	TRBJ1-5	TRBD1	CASSETGGNQPQHF	TGTGCCAGCAGCGAGACAGGGGGAAATCAGCCCCAGCATTTT
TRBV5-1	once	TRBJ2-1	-	CASSLANEQFF	TGCGCCAGCAGCTTGGCTAATGAGCAGTTCTTC
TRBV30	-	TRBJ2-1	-	CAWTRLEEQFF	TGTGCCTGGACCCGCCTGGAGGAGCAGTTCTTC
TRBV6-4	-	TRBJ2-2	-	CASSVEGTGELFF	TGTGCCAGCAGTGTCGAGGGCACCGGGGAGCTGTTTTTT
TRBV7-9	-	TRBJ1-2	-	CASSRTGGGYGYTF	TGTGCCAGCAGTCGTACTGGGGGCGGCTATGGCTACACCTTC
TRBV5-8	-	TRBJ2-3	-	CASSLGWTADTQYF	TGTGCCAGCAGCTTGGGGTGGACCGCAGATACGCAGTATTTT
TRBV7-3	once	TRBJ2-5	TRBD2	CASSLLAGELETQYF	TGTGCCAGCAGCTTACTAGCGGGGGAGCTAGAGACCCAGTACTTC
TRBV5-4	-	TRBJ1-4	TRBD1	CASSSGQGTGRREKLFF	TGTGCCAGCAGCTCCGGACAGGGGACGGGGCGTAGGGAAAAACTGTTTTTT
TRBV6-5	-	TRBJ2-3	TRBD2	CASRRRELDTQYF	TGTGCCAGCAGGAGGCGGGAGTTAGATACGCAGTATTTT
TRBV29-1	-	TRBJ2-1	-	CSGGGSSYNEQFF	TGCAGCGGCGGAGGGAGCTCCTACAATGAGCAGTTCTTC
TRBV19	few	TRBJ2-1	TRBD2	CASSIDLGLASFNEQFF	TGTGCCAGTAGTATAGATCTGGGACTAGCGTCATTCAATGAGCAGTTCTTC
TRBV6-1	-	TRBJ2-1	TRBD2	CASILRGASVVEQFF	TGTGCCAGTATCTTGCGGGGGGCTTCAGTGGTTGAGCAGTTCTTC
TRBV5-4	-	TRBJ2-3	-	CASSQEPGKSADTQYF	TGTGCCAGCAGCCAAGAACCAGGCAAGAGCGCAGATACGCAGTATTTT
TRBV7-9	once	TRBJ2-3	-	CASIQGISTDTQYF	TGTGCCAGCATTCAGGGGATATCGACAGATACGCAGTATTTT
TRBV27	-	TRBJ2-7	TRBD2	CASSPTSGRGEQYF	TGTGCCAGCAGTCCGACTAGCGGGAGAGGCGAGCAGTACTTC
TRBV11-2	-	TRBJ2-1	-	CASSLSTSLSQFF	TGTGCCAGCAGCTTATCTACTAGTCTCTCGCAGTTCTTC
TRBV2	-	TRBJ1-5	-	CASMKGGGNQPQHF	TGTGCCAGCATGAAAGGGGGAGGCAATCAGCCCCAGCATTTT
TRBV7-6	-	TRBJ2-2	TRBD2	CASSRWLAGLTRDTGELFF	TGTGCCAGCAGCCGGTGGTTAGCGGGACTAACTCGGGACACCGGGGAGCTGTTTTTT
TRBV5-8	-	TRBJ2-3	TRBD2	CASSLQAGSPVQTDTQYF	TGTGCCAGCAGCCTTCAAGCGGGGTCGCCGGTTCAAACAGATACGCAGTATTTT
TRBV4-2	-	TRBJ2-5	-	CASSQALGQETQYF	TGTGCCAGCAGCCAAGCTCTAGGGCAAGAGACCCAGTACTTC
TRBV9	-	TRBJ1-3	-	CASSVEEGYSGNTIYF	TGTGCCAGCAGCGTAGAGGAGGGGTATAGTGGAAACACCATATATTTT
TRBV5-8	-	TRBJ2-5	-	CASSLVFRAQETQYF	TGTGCCAGCAGCTTGGTGTTCAGGGCTCAAGAGACCCAGTACTTC
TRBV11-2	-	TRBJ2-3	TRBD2	CASSPGTSGSSYDTQYF	TGTGCCAGCAGCCCAGGGACTAGCGGGAGCTCCTATGATACGCAGTATTTT
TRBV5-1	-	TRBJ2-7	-	CASSRLPRGEQYF	TGCGCCAGCAGTCGCCTTCCGAGGGGGGAGCAGTACTTC
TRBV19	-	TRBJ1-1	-	CASSINRDTEAFF	TGTGCCAGTAGTATCAACAGGGACACTGAAGCTTTCTTT
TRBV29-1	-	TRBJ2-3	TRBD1	CSVPGTGSTDTQYF	TGCAGCGTGCCCGGGACAGGAAGCACAGATACGCAGTATTTT
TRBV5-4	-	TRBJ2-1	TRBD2	CASSSQRGSYNEQFF	TGTGCCAGCAGCTCCCAGCGGGGCTCCTACAATGAGCAGTTCTTC
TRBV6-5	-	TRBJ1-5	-	CASALTYSNQPQHF	TGTGCCAGCGCACTGACTTATAGCAATCAGCCCCAGCATTTT
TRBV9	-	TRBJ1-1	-	CASSVAPKNTEAFF	TGTGCCAGCAGCGTAGCTCCGAAGAACACTGAAGCTTTCTTT
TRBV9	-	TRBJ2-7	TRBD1	CASSVDPGQGANEQYF	TGTGCCAGCAGCGTAGATCCGGGACAGGGGGCTAACGAGCAGTACTTC
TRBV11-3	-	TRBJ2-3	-	CASSIRQGGVKDTQYF	TGTGCCAGCAGCATCCGACAGGGAGGGGTGAAAGATACGCAGTATTTT
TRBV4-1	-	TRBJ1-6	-	CASSQPPGTLASPLHF	TGCGCCAGCAGCCAGCCCCCGGGAACCCTAGCTTCACCCCTCCACTTT
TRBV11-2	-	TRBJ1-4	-	CASSLDGGTFLFF	TGTGCCAGCAGCTTAGATGGCGGAACCTTTCTGTTTTTT
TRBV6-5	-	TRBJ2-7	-	CASRLAETATLEQYF	TGTGCCAGCAGACTAGCCGAGACAGCTACTCTGGAGCAGTACTTC
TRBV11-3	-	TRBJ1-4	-	CASSPGRSGNEKLFF	TGTGCCAGCAGCCCGGGGCGTTCCGGTAATGAAAAACTGTTTTTT
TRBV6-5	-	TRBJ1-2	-	CASSYGASGYTF	TGTGCCAGCAGTTACGGGGCAAGTGGCTACACCTTC
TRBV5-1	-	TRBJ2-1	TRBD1	CASSKPWGTGVGNEQFF	TGCGCCAGCAGCAAACCGTGGGGGACAGGGGTTGGGAATGAGCAGTTCTTC
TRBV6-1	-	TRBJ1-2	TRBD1	CASRYRDREEGYTF	TGTGCCAGCAGGTACCGGGACAGGGAGGAAGGCTACACCTTC